This is a list of T cell receptor beta chains from one sample in a study of blood T cell repertoires in COVID-19. Profiled with immunoSEQ multiplex PCR; TCRdb holds only in-frame clones, not every one. The sample has hundreds of thousands of clones; approximately 85% are singletons. The specimen was peripheral blood. All receptors derive from a woman in her seventies with acute or convalescent COVID-19. Each CDR3 is given with its conserved first and last residue.

v_call,j_call,cdr3_length,cdr3_aa
TRBV27,TRBJ1-2,13,CASRDRTLYGYTF
TRBV3-1/TRBV3-2,TRBJ1-1,14,CASRTPGQHTEAFF
TRBV10-3,TRBJ1-2,11,CAISGTGPLSF
TRBV3-1/TRBV3-2,TRBJ1-1,14,CASSQLAGSTEAFF
TRBV5-4,TRBJ1-1,14,CASSTGQRNTEAFF
TRBV15,TRBJ1-2,13,CATRRGTDYGYTF
TRBV27,TRBJ1-5,16,CASSRGQTYSNQPQHF
TRBV2,TRBJ1-2,14,CASSEGSQGYGYTF
TRBV29-1,TRBJ1-1,13,CSVEVGQNTEAFF
TRBV7-9,TRBJ2-7,13,CASSSPNSYEQYF
TRBV4-3,TRBJ1-1,15,CASSQETGMNTEAFF
TRBV7-2,TRBJ1-4,15,CASRFMGQGNEKLFF
TRBV11-2,TRBJ1-1,15,CASSFGTDRGSEAFF
TRBV18,TRBJ1-5,15,CASSPGHNYNQPQHF
TRBV27,TRBJ2-1,16,CASSPPRRGNNNEQFF
TRBV5-4,TRBJ1-5,16,CASSLGGTGSGQPQHF
TRBV3-1/TRBV3-2,TRBJ1-5,16,CASSQGQLYSNQPQHF
TRBV19,TRBJ1-5,18,CASSAGTGVVGGGQPQHF
TRBV2,TRBJ1-5,15,CASSEEGGRYQPQHF
TRBV27,TRBJ1-2,16,CASRTQGQGRYYGYTF
TRBV5-6,TRBJ2-3,15,CASSLDPGPVETQYF
TRBV29-1,TRBJ1-1,12,CSVDRGLTEAFF
TRBV29-1,TRBJ1-2,13,CSAGRDRGDGYTF
TRBV6-5,TRBJ1-1,14,CASSYRGANTEAFF
TRBV5-1,TRBJ1-5,14,CASSLGQPNQPQHF
TRBV6-5,TRBJ1-5,15,CASSWGTGGNQPQHF
TRBV7-8,TRBJ1-6,18,CASSLGSGVYSYNSPLHF
TRBV19,TRBJ2-5,14,CASSRGGAEETQYF
TRBV5-1,TRBJ2-2,14,CASSGQGSPGELFF
TRBV7-9,TRBJ2-6,15,CASSYHLSGANVLTF
TRBV5-6,TRBJ1-2,17,CASTQYTGTALYYGYTF
TRBV6-1,TRBJ1-3,16,CASSALQGASGNTIYF
TRBV24-1,TRBJ2-7,13,CATSPHRDGEQYF
TRBV28,TRBJ1-4,14,CASTIGGSNEKLFF
TRBV6-5,TRBJ1-1,14,CASSYSGTQGLAFF
TRBV18,TRBJ1-5,15,CASSDRQGGNQPQHF
TRBV4-2,TRBJ1-1,17,CASSQSVRGMGNTEAFF
TRBV7-2,TRBJ2-7,16,CASSYTGTSGAYEQYF
TRBV4-1,TRBJ1-2,13,CASSYVGADGYTF
TRBV30,TRBJ2-7,14,CAWDRAGISYEQYF
TRBV10-3,TRBJ2-1,16,CAISDRERGLVDEQFF
TRBV3-1/TRBV3-2,TRBJ2-7,16,CASSQGLPRGLGEQYF
TRBV7-2,TRBJ1-2,11,CASSLGHMNDF
TRBV5-1,TRBJ1-1,15,CASSLNTGSKTEAFF
TRBV5-1,TRBJ1-2,14,CASSQGQGRSGYTF
TRBV7-9,TRBJ2-7,14,CASSLGTAGVEQYF
TRBV6-6,TRBJ2-5,14,CASSQDRRGETQYF
TRBV4-3,TRBJ2-3,14,CASSQQRNTDTQYF
TRBV19,TRBJ1-2,13,CASSVGQGGGYTF
TRBV29-1,TRBJ1-1,13,CSVQDRLNTEAFF
TRBV19,TRBJ1-4,14,CASSITSTNEKLFF
TRBV28,TRBJ1-5,12,CASSLWPQPQHF
TRBV3-1/TRBV3-2,TRBJ2-5,16,CASSARRTDREETQYF
TRBV29-1,TRBJ1-1,14,CSVFELSVNTEAFF
TRBV5-1,TRBJ1-6,14,CASSANRYNSPLHF